This T cell receptor (beta chain) was obtained from a study of cytomegalovirus exposure and HLA in healthy donors. This clone was recorded only once. CDR3 length equals 16 residues. The V gene end was trimmed by 4 bases and the J gene end by 6 bases; junction bases not matched to a gene: 13. Germline assignment: CDR1 SGHRS and CDR2 YFSETQ. The study ran its PCR with 60 Vbeta and 13 Jbeta primers. Here immunoSEQ multiplex PCR was the method, and the copy in TCRdb shows in-frame clones only, minus some. The sample shows around 140,000 clones, 82% of them seen only once. What was sequenced was PBMCs. This chain connects TRBV5-1 to TRBJ2-1; 7 bases map to TRBD2. The clonotype was recovered from a woman aged 45-59 years in good health and CMV-seropositive. For the CDR3, the DNA is TGCGCCAGCAGCCAGAGGGCGGCGGGCGGGGGCAATGAGCAGTTCTTC. Translating gives CASSQRAAGGGNEQFF.